Each of the 18 T cell receptor beta chains below was sequenced from the same sample in a study of neoadjuvant anti-PD-1 for oral cavity cancer. Assay: immunoSEQ multiplex PCR; the TCRdb copy retains only in-frame clones and omits some. The table records 14,000 or so clones, around two thirds of them present only once. Source: PBMCs, taken before nivolumab (anti-PD-1) treatment. Receptors were obtained from a person between 40 and 85 years old with oral cavity squamous cell carcinoma.

J is TRBJ2-7 and V is TRBV19, with unresolved D. This CDR3 has 13 amino acids. Trimming left V 9 bases short and J 2 bases short, with 14 bases between. Germline V gene sequence: CDR1 LNHDA, CDR2 SQIVND (reference sequence). The CDR3 DNA follows: TGTGCCAGCTCGGACCGACAAACCTACGAGCAGTACTTC. Protein: CASSDRQTYEQYF.

The V call is TRBV28, the J call TRBJ1-1; a weak D match, TRBD1 (6 bases). The CDR3 contains 16 residues. The V end lost 4 bases, the J end lost 1 base, and 16 bases lay between the germline ends. Germline V lookup: CDR1 MDHEN, CDR2 SYDVKM. CDR3 DNA: TGTGCCAGCAGTTCCGGGACACCAAGTAGGAACACTGAAGCTTTCTTT. It encodes CASSSGTPSRNTEAFF.

This clone occurred a few times. The chain employs TRBV5-1 and TRBJ2-7, with 8 bases identical to TRBD1. Germline lookup yields CDR1 SGHRS and CDR2 YFSETQ. The CDR3 extends over 17 amino acids. With 6 bases clipped from V and 0 bases from J, the junction kept 14 bases outside the gene matches. The CDR3 DNA sequence: TGCGCCAGCACCAGGGGACAGGCTAGCGCCAGCTCCTACGAGCAGTACTTC. It encodes CASTRGQASASSYEQYF.

This clone showed up just a few times. The rearrangement joins TRBV19 to TRBJ1-6; D gene uncertain. This CDR3 contains 13 residues. The germline gives CDR1 LNHDA, CDR2 SQIVND (reference sequence). V was cut by 6 bases and J by 0 bases, with 3 bases left in between. The CDR3 region has the DNA TGTGCCAGTAGGAGCTCCTATAATTCACCCCTCCACTTT. This translates into CASRSSYNSPLHF.

For the CDR3, the DNA is TGTGCCAGCAGTGACCCCACCGGGGAGCTGTTTTTT. It translates to CASSDPTGELFF. The chain has TRBV6-1 and TRBJ2-2; D unclear. The germline CDR1 and CDR2 sequences are MNHNS and SASEGT. The CDR3 is 12 residues long. The germline V and J ends were trimmed by 3 bases and 4 bases, with 3 bases remaining between them.

The chain uses TRBV11-2 and TRBJ2-4; D gene unclear. Germline V gene data show CDR1 as SGHAT and CDR2 as FQNNGV. V was shortened by 4 bases and J by 1 base, with 8 bases between the two germline ends. The CDR3 loop spans 14 amino acids. CDR3 bases: TGTGCCAGCAGCTCGGACGGGGCCAAAAACATTCAGTACTTC. Protein: CASSSDGAKNIQYF.

The V and J genes are TRBV29-1 and TRBJ1-1; D is ambiguous. This CDR3 spans 11 amino acids. The germline CDR1 and CDR2 sequences are SQVTM and ANQGSEA. V lost 5 bases and J 7 bases, leaving 11 bases between the germline ends. The CDR3 spells CSVSLTSEAFF. The CDR3 coding sequence is TGCAGCGTTTCCCTAACCAGTGAAGCTTTCTTT. Full variable domain (rest looked up from reference TRBV29-1 and TRBJ1-1): SAVISQKPSRDICQRGTSLTIQCQVDSQVTMMFWYRQQPGQSLTLIATANQGSEATYESGFVIDKFPISRPNLTFSTLTVSNMSPEDSSIYLCSVSLTSEAFFGQGTRLTVV.

The genes are TRBV6-6 and TRBJ1-1; D is perhaps TRBD1 (5 bases). This CDR3 contains 13 residues. From germline, CDR1 is MNHNY and CDR2 SVGAGI (reference sequence). V lost 2 bases and J lost 2, with 6 bases in between. The CDR3 DNA is TGTGCCAGCAGTTACGGGGGAAACACTGAAGCTTTCTTT. Amino acids: CASSYGGNTEAFF.

The genes are TRBV30 and TRBJ1-1; TRBD1 aligns across 7 bases. CDR3 size: 16 residues. With V trimmed by 3 bases and J by 2 bases, 12 bases remained unmatched. Germline V gives CDR1 GTSNPN, CDR2 SVGIG (reference sequence). The CDR3 DNA reads TGTGCCTGGAGAAAGACAGGGATGACCCCTAACACTGAAGCTTTCTTT. Amino acids: CAWRKTGMTPNTEAFF.

This sequence joins TRBV5-1 and TRBJ2-1; 7 bases are shared with TRBD2. The J segment lost 4 bases and the V segment lost 0 bases, leaving 7 bases of the junction unmatched. The germline V gene encodes CDR1 SGHRS and CDR2 YFSETQ. The CDR3 consists of 16 residues. The CDR3 region is CASSLAGGRTYNEQFF. CDR3 DNA sequence: TGCGCCAGCAGCTTGGCGGGCGGGAGAACTTACAATGAGCAGTTCTTC.

The chain links TRBV7-2 to TRBJ2-2; D might be TRBD1 (5 bases). Germline V gene data show CDR1 as SGHTA and CDR2 as FQGNSA. V gave up 2 bases and J gave up 4 bases, with 23 bases separating them. The CDR3 totals 19 residues. The CDR3 DNA reads TGTGCCAGCAGCTTAAAATTATCAGGGTTGAAAGGACCCACCGGGGAGCTGTTTTTT. This translates into CASSLKLSGLKGPTGELFF.

The chain links TRBV5-4 to TRBJ1-1; 7 nucleotides match TRBD1. The CDR3 is 14 amino acids. V shed 2 bases, J shed 5 bases, and the junction held 6 bases outside the gene matches. The germline CDR1 and CDR2 sequences are SGHNT and YYREEE (reference sequence). Written as DNA, the CDR3 is TGTGCCAGCAGCTTCGAGGGGGCGCGTACTGAAGCTTTCTTT. Translated, it gives CASSFEGARTEAFF.

The chain combines TRBV18 with TRBJ1-4; no firm D call. From germline, CDR1 is KGHSH and CDR2 LQKENI. V was cut by 3 bases and J by 8 bases, with 13 bases left in between. The CDR3 spans 14 residues. The CDR3 loop reads CASSPSESLEKLFF. The CDR3 DNA sequence: TGTGCCAGCTCACCCAGTGAGAGCCTGGAAAAACTGTTTTTT.

This chain joins TRBV5-1 and TRBJ1-1; D possibly corresponds to TRBD1 (5 bases). The CDR3 length is 14 residues. V lost 6 bases and J 4 bases, leaving 16 bases between the germline ends. Germline V lookup: CDR1 SGHRS, CDR2 YFSETQ. The CDR3 spells CASNPLGPSTEAFF. The CDR3 region has the DNA TGCGCCAGCAACCCGCTGGGGCCATCCACTGAAGCTTTCTTT.

The chain uses TRBV5-4 and TRBJ1-6; tentatively, D is TRBD1 (5 bases). This CDR3 contains 14 residues. Germline loops: CDR1 SGHNT, CDR2 YYREEE (reference sequence). The germline V and J ends were trimmed by 9 bases and 7 bases, with 17 bases remaining between them. The CDR3 spells CATTPRDRNSPLHF. In DNA form, the CDR3 reads TGTGCCACCACACCCCGGGACCGAAATTCACCCCTCCACTTT.

This sequence joins TRBV9 and TRBJ2-1; 10 bases are a match to TRBD2. J was trimmed by 4 bases and V by 4 bases; bases with no gene match: 5. The CDR3 extends over 15 amino acids. The germline V gene has CDR1 SGDLS and CDR2 YYNGEE. The CDR3 sequence is CASSPRAGGYNEQFF. In DNA, the CDR3 is TGTGCCAGCAGCCCCCGAGCGGGGGGGTACAATGAGCAGTTCTTC.

The rearrangement joins TRBV13 to TRBJ2-3, with D perhaps matching TRBD1 (5 bases). The CDR3 extends over 12 amino acids. Germline V lookup: CDR1 PRHDT, CDR2 FYEKMQ (reference sequence). V lost 5 bases and J 4 bases, leaving 7 bases between the germline ends. The CDR3 is CASSPGSDTQYF. CDR3 DNA: TGTGCCAGCAGCCCAGGGTCAGATACGCAGTATTTT.

The chain recombines TRBV5-5 with TRBJ1-4; TRBD1 agrees at 7 bases. The germline gives CDR1 SGHKS, CDR2 YYEKEE (reference sequence). Losses at the gene ends were 2 bases for V and 8 bases for J; bases not matched to a gene: 15. The CDR3 has 17 residues. Written as DNA, the CDR3 is TGTGCCAGCAGCTTAGCCAGCCCGACAGGGAGTAAAGAAAAACTGTTTTTT. Translated, it gives CASSLASPTGSKEKLFF.